This T cell receptor beta chain was observed in a study of blood T cell repertoires in COVID-19. Looking at the study overall: Donors in the United States, Italy and Spain gave samples during acute or convalescent COVID-19. Sample material is recorded as cDNA or gDNA derived from T cells, B-cell-depleted T cells, or PBMCs.

Authors' analysis steps: Reference gene primer amplification yielded estimated nucleated cell counts. The repertoire was sequenced with immunoSEQ multiplex PCR; TCRdb's copy has only in-frame clones and lacks some. That table furnishes V, J and clone size, whereas the DNA furnished D and trimming. This table has 370,000 or so clones, about 80% appearing once. Germline values: CDR1 SGHVS, CDR2 FQNEAQ. V lost 5 bases, J lost 3 bases, and 6 bases stayed unmatched. The CDR3 has 15 residues. This chain uses TRBV7-8 with TRBJ1-1; 10 bases fit TRBD1. The specimen was peripheral blood. The source of this sequence is a human donor with acute or convalescent COVID-19. The donor label of this sample is uncertain. CDR3 sequence (DNA): TGTGCCAGCAGCCCAGGGACAGGGGACTACACTGAAGCTTTCTTT. It specifies CASSPGTGDYTEAFF.